This T cell receptor (beta chain) appears in the sequencing data of a study of cytotoxic CD8 clonotypes in ibrutinib-treated CLL. The overall study: Responses comprised approximately 24 partial and 2 complete; at median around 70 months, 14 remained remitted and some 12 progressed.

Comment on this clone: The antigen is undetermined.

The study's findings and limits: The study found baseline clonality above age-matched healthy donors, tracking circulating CD8+ T-cell counts. Stable or contracted on treatment, public clonotypes were also uncommon. Clonality went up at ibrutinib response and then declined back toward baseline at progression.

TCRdb keeps only in-frame clones here, not all; method: immunoSEQ multiplex PCR. The sample lists approximately 15,000 clones; about 60% were seen once. This receptor was identified in a human donor with chronic lymphocytic leukemia. The material was PBMCs, obtained before ibrutinib treatment.

Written as DNA, the CDR3 is TGTGCCAGCAGCTTGGACATTAGCTCCTACGAGCAGTACTTC. Encoded protein: CASSLDISSYEQYF. The V and J genes are TRBV5-4 and TRBJ2-7; D not resolved. This CDR3 is 14 amino acids long. Trimming pared 0 bases from V and 0 bases from J, leaving 7 bases between. Germline V gene lookup returns CDR1 SGHNT and CDR2 YYREEE (reference sequence).